Listed here are 30 T cell receptor beta chains from one sample, sequenced in a study of T cell changes during pregnancy in multiple sclerosis. The data were produced by immunoSEQ multiplex PCR, yet TCRdb's version contains in-frame clones alone and is incomplete. This repertoire shows 30,000 or so clones, 90% to 95% found once; its top ten account for roughly 6.2%. Sequenced material: CD8+ T cells from peripheral blood mononuclear cells, taken before pregnancy. These receptors all stem from a female donor with multiple sclerosis, enrolled in a pregnancy study.

In this sample, this clone turned up once. V gene TRBV10-3 combines with J gene TRBJ2-3, with 13 bases that match TRBD2. Germline V lookup: CDR1 ENHRY, CDR2 SYGVKD. Losses at the gene ends were 6 bases for V and 3 bases for J; bases not matched to a gene: 0. This CDR3 comprises 14 residues. The CDR3 nucleotides are TGTGCCATCAGGGGACTAGCGGGGACAGATACGCAGTATTTT. It codes for CAIRGLAGTDTQYF.

The J gene is TRBJ2-3, the V gene TRBV4-3; no firm D call. Germline-derived CDR1 and CDR2 are LGHNA and YSLEER. The germline V and J ends were trimmed by 0 bases and 2 bases, with 3 bases remaining between them. CDR3 length: 13 residues. The CDR3 nucleotides read TGCGCCAGCAGCCAAGATATCACAGATACGCAGTATTTT. It translates to CASSQDITDTQYF.

The J gene is TRBJ2-1, the V gene TRBV5-6; TRBD1 is a possible D gene (6 bases). V gave up 4 bases and J gave up 5 bases, with 16 bases separating them. This CDR3 has 15 residues. Germline CDR1 and CDR2: SGHDT and YYEEEE. CDR3 residues: CASSPGGGADNEQFF. DNA of the CDR3: TGTGCCAGCAGCCCTGGTGGGGGCGCAGACAATGAGCAGTTCTTC.

This rearrangement joins TRBV28 to TRBJ2-3; 7 bases fit TRBD2. Per germline, CDR1 MDHEN and CDR2 SYDVKM. Trimming took 1 base from V and 2 from J; bases not matched to a gene: 6. The CDR3 length is 16 residues. DNA for the CDR3: TGTGCCAGCAGTTTATTACTAGCGCAACCCACAGATACGCAGTATTTT. This gives the protein CASSLLLAQPTDTQYF.

V gene TRBV7-3 combines with J gene TRBJ1-5; D possibly corresponds to TRBD1 (6 bases). The germline CDR1 and CDR2 sequences are SGHTA and FQGTGA. The CDR3 has 18 amino acids. Trimming removed 5 bases from V and 4 bases from J, with 24 bases in between. The CDR3 spells CASSLRGLGGGKNQPQHF. The DNA of the CDR3 is TGTGCCAGCAGCCTACGGGGACTAGGGGGAGGAAAAAATCAGCCCCAGCATTTT.

The chain combines TRBV27 with TRBJ2-7; the D gene is possibly TRBD2 (5 bases). V was clipped by 5 bases and J by 1 base, with 12 bases between them. Germline V lookup: CDR1 MNHEY, CDR2 SMNVEV (reference sequence). This CDR3 comprises 14 residues. The CDR3 protein is CASSPTTYSYEQYF. The DNA for the CDR3 is TGTGCCAGCAGTCCGACTACCTATTCCTACGAGCAGTACTTC.

This clone has a single count. The chain employs TRBV28 and TRBJ1-3, with TRBD1 identical over 12 bases. CDR1 MDHEN and CDR2 SYDVKM come from the germline V gene. CDR3 length: 15 amino acids. The junction had 4 bases not matched to a gene; V was cut back by 10 bases and J by 0 bases. In DNA form, the CDR3 reads TGTGCCACCAGGGACAGGGGGCCCTCTGGAAACACCATATATTTT. Its protein is CATRDRGPSGNTIYF. Variable domain in full (rest from reference TRBV28 and TRBJ1-3): DVKVTQSSRYLVKRTGEKVFLECVQDMDHENMFWYRQDPGLGLRLIYFSYDVKMKEKGDIPEGYSVSREKKERFSLILESASTNQTSMYLCATRDRGPSGNTIYFGEGSWLTVV.

The V and J genes are TRBV16 and TRBJ2-7, with 8 bases aligning to TRBD1. Germline V lookup: CDR1 KGHSY, CDR2 FQNENV. This CDR3 region has 14 residues. Unmatched junction bases numbered 3, after V lost 4 bases and J lost 1 base. CDR3 nucleotides: TGTGCCAGCAGCCTACAGGGGGAATCCTACGAGCAGTACTTC. Amino acid sequence: CASSLQGESYEQYF.

The genes are TRBV19 and TRBJ2-7, with D perhaps matching TRBD1 (6 bases). Trimming left V 6 bases short and J 0 bases short, with 12 bases between. The CDR3 consists of 14 residues. Germline V lookup: CDR1 LNHDA, CDR2 SQIVND (reference sequence). The CDR3 coding sequence is TGTGCCAGTAGCGCCACAGGGAGCTCCTACGAGCAGTACTTC. As protein: CASSATGSSYEQYF.

The chain employs TRBV15 and TRBJ1-5; unclear D gene. The V and J ends lost 0 bases and 10 bases respectively, with 13 bases between them. The CDR3 totals 14 residues. The germline V gene has CDR1 LNHNV and CDR2 YYDKDF (reference sequence). The chain's CDR3 is CATSREVTHDPQHF. The DNA for the CDR3 is TGTGCCACCAGCAGAGAGGTGACACATGATCCCCAGCATTTT.

The J gene is TRBJ2-6, the V gene TRBV27; D may be TRBD2 (6 bases). From germline, CDR1 is MNHEY and CDR2 SMNVEV (reference sequence). Trimming pared 2 bases from V and 1 base from J, leaving 9 bases between. There are 16 residues in the CDR3. The CDR3 DNA follows: TGTGCCAGCAGTTTAGGCGGGGTATCTGGGGCCAACGTCCTGACTTTC. It encodes CASSLGGVSGANVLTF.

The chain links TRBV7-8 to TRBJ2-1; 16 bases align to TRBD2. Trimming removed 0 bases from V and 4 bases from J; junction bases left unmatched: 12. Germline loops: CDR1 SGHVS, CDR2 FQNEAQ. CDR3 size: 21 residues. DNA for the CDR3: TGTGCCAGCAGCTTAGCTCCGGGGACTAGCGGGAGGGCCAAGTGGTACAATGAGCAGTTCTTC. Encoded protein: CASSLAPGTSGRAKWYNEQFF.

This clone occurred once. It may be a read error: a sequence one base away is much more abundant. Other nucleotide sequences in the sample specify the same CDR3. This chain links TRBV6-4 with TRBJ2-1, with 12 bases aligning to TRBD2. With 0 bases clipped from V and 6 bases from J, the junction kept 0 bases outside the gene matches. The CDR3 loop spans 15 amino acids. Germline CDR1 MRHNA, CDR2 SNTAGT. CDR3 amino acids: CASSDSTSGSNEQFF. The CDR3 region has the DNA TGTGCCAGCAGTGACTCGACTAGCGGGAGCAATGAGCAGTTCTTC.

There are a few counts of this clone. The V call is TRBV11-2, the J call TRBJ2-2; D possibly corresponds to TRBD1 (5 bases). This CDR3 is 14 amino acids long. Trimming cost V 4 bases and J 4 bases, with 10 bases left between them. Germline V gene lookup returns CDR1 SGHAT and CDR2 FQNNGV. Here the CDR3 DNA reads TGTGCCAGCAGCTCGATTAGGGGCACCGGGGAGCTGTTTTTT. The encoded protein is CASSSIRGTGELFF.

CDR3 loop: CASSLADLNTEAFF. CDR3 bases: TGTGCCAGCAGCTTGGCGGACTTGAACACTGAAGCTTTCTTT. The chain is built from TRBV7-2 and TRBJ1-1; D is ambiguous. The CDR3 runs 14 residues. Looked up from germline, CDR1 is SGHTA and CDR2 is FQGNSA. Trimming cost V 3 bases and J 0 bases, with 8 bases left between them.

The chain uses TRBV28 and TRBJ2-7; maybe TRBD1 (6 bases). The CDR3 consists of 16 residues. Germline CDR1 is MDHEN and CDR2 is SYDVKM. V was cut by 3 bases and J by 2 bases, with 17 bases left in between. CDR3 residues: CASSLPYQGNPYEQYF. CDR3 bases: TGTGCCAGCAGTTTGCCGTATCAGGGGAACCCCTACGAGCAGTACTTC.

V gene TRBV7-3 combines with J gene TRBJ2-3; TRBD2 agrees at 9 bases. There are 16 residues in the CDR3. V lost 5 bases and J lost 7; bases outside the gene matches: 13. CDR1 and CDR2 from the germline V gene are SGHTA and FQGTGA. CDR3 loop: CASSPRVAGGQYTQYF. In DNA form, the CDR3 reads TGTGCCAGCAGCCCGCGCGTTGCGGGAGGGCAATATACGCAGTATTTT.

This clone was seen a single time. This rearrangement joins TRBV6-5 to TRBJ2-7, with 8 nucleotides matching TRBD2. In germline, CDR1 is MNHEY, CDR2 SVGAGI. This CDR3 contains 13 residues. Losses at the gene ends were 0 bases for V and 5 bases for J; bases not matched to a gene: 0. CDR3 sequence reads: CASSYSRGDEQYF. The DNA for the CDR3 is TGTGCCAGCAGTTACTCGCGGGGGGACGAGCAGTACTTC.

The chain carries TRBV7-2 and TRBJ2-7; TRBD2 aligns across 10 bases. Unmatched junction bases numbered 6, after V lost 2 bases and J lost 5 bases. The CDR3 is 15 amino acids. The germline V gene has CDR1 SGHTA and CDR2 FQGNSA. The CDR3 here is CASSLSGRANNEQYF. CDR3 DNA sequence: TGTGCCAGCAGCTTAAGCGGGAGGGCCAACAACGAGCAGTACTTC. The full variable domain, its missing parts supplied by reference TRBV7-2 and TRBJ2-7, is GAGVSQSPSNKVTEKGKDVELRCDPISGHTALYWYRQSLGQGLEFLIYFQGNSAPDKSGLPSDRFSAERTGGSVSTLTIQRTQQEDSAVYLCASSLSGRANNEQYFGPGTRLTVT.

The chain uses TRBV28 and TRBJ2-6, with D possibly matching TRBD2 (5 bases). From germline, CDR1 is MDHEN and CDR2 SYDVKM. The CDR3 loop spans 13 amino acids. Trimming shortened V by 4 bases and J by 4 bases, and 5 bases separated the two germline ends. CDR3 amino acids: CASSSGGANVLTF. DNA of the CDR3: TGTGCCAGCAGTTCGGGGGGGGCCAACGTCCTGACTTTC.

The chain has TRBV6-5 and TRBJ2-7, with a weak D call TRBD2 (6 bases). This CDR3 region has 15 residues. Trimming cost V 6 bases and J 8 bases, with 23 bases left between them. Germline V lookup: CDR1 MNHEY, CDR2 SVGAGI. CDR3 sequence: CASRAFSGGIPQQYF. The CDR3 DNA reads TGTGCCAGCAGGGCTTTTAGCGGTGGAATCCCCCAGCAGTACTTC.

This clone has a single count. The chain carries TRBV7-9 and TRBJ2-3; tentatively, D is TRBD2 (5 bases). Trimming pared 2 bases from V and 3 bases from J, leaving 9 bases between. This CDR3 is 14 amino acids long. CDR1 and CDR2 from the germline V gene are SEHNR and FQNEAQ (reference sequence). CDR3 nucleotides: TGTGCCAGCAGCTTAAACCGCGGGACAGATACGCAGTATTTT. This translates into CASSLNRGTDTQYF.

V is TRBV19 and J is TRBJ2-3; no reliable D call. V gave up 3 bases and J gave up 9 bases, with 7 bases separating them. This CDR3 is built from 11 residues. The V gene's germline CDR1 is LNHDA and CDR2 SQIVND (reference sequence). The CDR3 loop is CASSIARTQYF. The CDR3 DNA reads TGTGCCAGTAGTATCGCGCGGACGCAGTATTTT.

This sequence joins TRBV6-1 and TRBJ1-2; D remains unclear. CDR3 length: 14 residues. V shed 2 bases and J shed 7 bases, with 14 bases lying between them. In germline, CDR1 is MNHNS, CDR2 SASEGT. The CDR3 protein is CASSEFSPILGYTF. CDR3 sequence (DNA): TGTGCCAGCAGTGAATTCTCTCCTATTCTTGGCTACACCTTC.

The gene calls are TRBV7-9 and TRBJ2-5; the D is unclear. V dropped 4 bases and J dropped 4 bases, with 16 bases sitting between them. There are 15 residues in the CDR3. The germline V gene has CDR1 SEHNR and CDR2 FQNEAQ (reference sequence). The CDR3 DNA follows: TGTGCCAGCAGCTCGATAGCTTTTTCTCGAGAGACCCAGTACTTC. Its translation: CASSSIAFSRETQYF.

CDR3 bases: TGTGCCAGCAGTTCCCCGGGAGGGCGGGAGACCCAGTACTTC. It translates to CASSSPGGRETQYF. The chain uses TRBV28 and TRBJ2-5, with 8 bases matching TRBD2. The J segment lost 5 bases and the V segment lost 4 bases, leaving 6 bases of the junction unmatched. CDR1 is MDHEN and CDR2 is SYDVKM in the germline V gene. This CDR3 has 14 residues.

The rearrangement uses TRBV5-1 and TRBJ2-3, with D possibly being TRBD2 (5 bases). Germline V lookup: CDR1 SGHRS, CDR2 YFSETQ. Between the trimmed V and J ends, which lost 1 base and 6 bases, there was a span of 15 bases. The CDR3 totals 15 residues. The DNA for the CDR3 is TGCGCCAGCAGCTTGTGGGATGGAGGAGCGGATACGCAGTATTTT. Translated, it gives CASSLWDGGADTQYF.

The chain joins TRBV19 to TRBJ2-3; TRBD2 matches 10 bases. The germline gives CDR1 LNHDA, CDR2 SQIVND (reference sequence). The V and J ends lost 5 bases and 6 bases, in that order; junction bases with no gene match: 14. CDR3 length equals 17 residues. CDR3: CASSGRTSGTGEDTQYF. The CDR3 bases are TGTGCCAGTAGTGGCCGGACTAGCGGCACTGGGGAGGATACGCAGTATTTT.

This chain joins TRBV27 and TRBJ2-7, with 12 nucleotides matching TRBD1. This CDR3 has 14 residues. V gave up 4 bases and J gave up 6 bases; unmatched junction bases: 4. Germline lookup yields CDR1 MNHEY and CDR2 SMNVEV (reference sequence). The CDR3 coding sequence is TGTGCCAGCAGTTGGGGGACAGGGGGCGGCGAGCAGTACTTC. Translation: CASSWGTGGGEQYF.

This clone appeared once. The CDR3 spells CASSLGDSGYGYTF. CDR3 nucleotide sequence: TGTGCCAGCAGCTTAGGGGACAGCGGATATGGCTACACCTTC. The chain recombines TRBV7-9 with TRBJ1-2; 7 nucleotides match TRBD1. The CDR3 consists of 14 residues. The V and J ends lost 1 base and 5 bases, in that order; junction bases with no gene match: 4. Germline-derived CDR1 and CDR2 are SEHNR and FQNEAQ (reference sequence).